The 29 T cell receptor beta chains below were found in one sample sequenced in a study of post-analysis software for immune sequencing data. Their recognized antigens are unknown. Study-level points and caveats: A handful of TRBV segments were significantly more frequent in patients than in controls. TRBV5-6, TRBV5-1 and TRBV20-1 were among these segments.

Incorporated into the TCR beta cDNA libraries were unique molecular identifiers, which served to reduce PCR and sequencing biases. MiXCR, run by TCRdb on the PCR reads, gives a single entry per CDR3 protein. The sample has approximately 460,000 distinct CDR3 sequences, around 40% seen once; the top ten hold 9.5% to 13%. The sample consisted of blood. The receptors stem from a girl between 10 and 17 years old with multiple sclerosis.

This clonotype has just one count. The chain uses TRBV27 and TRBJ2-1; TRBD2 matches 9 bases. Germline assignment: CDR1 MNHEY and CDR2 SMNVEV (reference sequence). With V trimmed by 4 bases and J by 7 bases, 8 bases remained unmatched. This CDR3 has 15 amino acids. CDR3 in amino acids: CASSSDVAGENEQFF. The DNA for the CDR3 is TGTGCCAGCAGTTCTGATGTAGCGGGAGAAAATGAGCAGTTCTTC.

This clonotype has a handful of counts. The chain employs TRBV30 and TRBJ2-3, with 8 nucleotides matching TRBD2. This CDR3 region has 13 residues. V lost 3 bases, J lost 4 bases, and 3 bases stayed unmatched. Germline V gene lookup returns CDR1 GTSNPN and CDR2 SVGIG (reference sequence). The CDR3 DNA reads TGTGCCTGGAGGGCGGGAGGACCAGATACGCAGTATTTT. Translated: CAWRAGGPDTQYF.

The rearrangement joins TRBV28 to TRBJ2-7, with D unresolved. CDR1 is MDHEN and CDR2 is SYDVKM in the germline V gene. The CDR3 covers 13 residues. V shed 2 bases and J shed 3 bases, with 8 bases lying between them. CDR3 region: CASSLGKYYEQYF. The CDR3 region has the DNA TGTGCCAGCAGTTTAGGGAAATACTACGAGCAGTACTTC.

This clonotype was seen only a few times. The V and J genes are TRBV5-1 and TRBJ2-1; 8 bases match TRBD2. Per germline, CDR1 SGHRS and CDR2 YFSETQ. V gave up 0 bases and J gave up 6 bases; unmatched junction bases: 5. The CDR3 is 15 residues long. The CDR3 nucleotides are TGCGCCAGCAGCTTGGCGGGAGGGCCTATCAATGAGCAGTTCTTC. Protein sequence: CASSLAGGPINEQFF.

J is TRBJ1-4 and V is TRBV5-1, with D unclear. From germline, CDR1 is SGHRS and CDR2 YFSETQ. The CDR3 totals 10 residues. V lost 9 bases and J lost 11, with 11 bases in between. This CDR3 is CANTVGKLFF. The DNA of the CDR3 is TGCGCCAACACCGTGGGGAAACTGTTTTTT.

The genes are TRBV12-3 or TRBV12-4 and TRBJ2-7; D is possibly TRBD2 (6 bases). This CDR3 is 15 amino acids long. Trimming removed 1 base from V and 0 bases from J, with 10 bases in between. CDR3 protein: CASSLGSGASYEQYF. As DNA, the CDR3 is TGTGCCAGCAGTTTAGGTAGCGGAGCCTCCTACGAGCAGTACTTC.

This clonotype was observed a handful of times. In DNA, the CDR3 is TGCAGTGCCATCCAGGCCCGGTCGGGGACAGATACGCAGTATTTT. Amino acids: CSAIQARSGTDTQYF. The rearrangement links TRBV20-1 to TRBJ2-3, with D perhaps TRBD2 (5 bases). Trimming left V 6 bases short and J 3 bases short, with 19 bases between. The V gene's germline CDR1 is DFQATT and CDR2 SNEGSKA (reference sequence). The CDR3 covers 15 residues.

This clonotype was recorded a few times. The chain uses TRBV24-1 and TRBJ2-7; D is undetermined. Trimming removed 4 bases at V and 1 base at J, with 7 bases between. Germline V lookup: CDR1 KGHDR, CDR2 SFDVKD. This CDR3 has 13 residues. The CDR3 coding sequence is TGTGCCACCAGTGACCCCGTTTCCTACGAGCAGTACTTC. This gives the protein CATSDPVSYEQYF.

There are many counts of this clonotype. This chain joins TRBV7-9 and TRBJ2-1, with D possibly being TRBD1 or TRBD2 (5 bases each). Trimming left V 5 bases short and J 5 bases short, with 10 bases between. The CDR3 is 13 amino acids. Looked up from germline, CDR1 is SEHNR and CDR2 is FQNEAQ (reference sequence). This chain's CDR3 is CASSGTDHNEQFF. The CDR3 coding sequence is TGTGCCAGCAGCGGGACCGATCACAATGAGCAGTTCTTC.

In its sample, this clonotype was seen a few times. The chain joins TRBV20-1 to TRBJ1-2, with a tentative D call TRBD1 (5 bases). In germline, CDR1 is DFQATT, CDR2 SNEGSKA (reference sequence). V gave up 0 bases and J gave up 1 base, with 15 bases separating them. The CDR3 extends over 16 amino acids. As DNA, the CDR3 is TGCAGTGCTAGAGATTGGGGGGACGGAGATAACTATGGCTACACCTTC. This translates into CSARDWGDGDNYGYTF.

The chain joins TRBV10-2 to TRBJ2-6, with D tentatively TRBD1 or TRBD2 (5 bases each). Germline CDR1 reads WSHSY; CDR2 reads SAAADI. V was shortened by 6 bases and J by 0 bases, with 15 bases between the two germline ends. This CDR3 is built from 17 residues. Here the CDR3 reads CASRGVQGYSGANVLTF. Here the CDR3 DNA reads TGCGCCAGCAGGGGGGTCCAGGGTTACTCTGGGGCCAACGTCCTGACTTTC.

This chain connects TRBV27 to TRBJ2-3, with D hard to call. V lost 5 bases, J lost 1 base, and 16 bases lay in between. Germline assignment: CDR1 MNHEY and CDR2 SMNVEV (reference sequence). The CDR3 spans 16 residues. This chain's CDR3 is CASSPRMWGGTDTQYF. In nucleotides, the CDR3 is TGTGCCAGCAGTCCCCGTATGTGGGGTGGCACAGATACGCAGTATTTT.

Only a few counts were recorded for this clonotype. The chain carries TRBV4-1 and TRBJ2-1, with D possibly matching TRBD2 (6 bases). Between the trimmed V and J ends, which lost 1 base and 4 bases, there was a span of 8 bases. This CDR3 region has 14 residues. Looked up from germline, CDR1 is MGHRA and CDR2 is YSYEKL. The CDR3 is CASSQGLVYNEQFF. The DNA of the CDR3 is TGCGCCAGCAGCCAAGGACTAGTTTACAATGAGCAGTTCTTC.

This sequence joins TRBV7-2 and TRBJ2-3; tentatively, D is TRBD2 (5 bases). Per the germline V gene, CDR1 is SGHTA and CDR2 is FQGNSA. The ends were cut back, 0 bases at V and 4 bases at J, with 8 bases in the middle. The length of the CDR3 is 14 residues. CDR3 protein: CASSLAHGADTQYF. As DNA, the CDR3 is TGTGCCAGCAGCTTAGCGCACGGGGCAGATACGCAGTATTTT.

The chain recombines TRBV5-1 with TRBJ2-7, with 11 bases matching TRBD2. V gave up 2 bases and J gave up 4 bases; unmatched junction bases: 5. CDR1 is SGHRS, CDR2 YFSETQ, per germline. The CDR3 loop spans 15 amino acids. The CDR3 region is CASSLETSGGYEQYF. In nucleotides, the CDR3 is TGCGCCAGCAGCTTAGAAACTAGCGGGGGTTACGAGCAGTACTTC.

This clonotype was counted at least ten times. The chain is built from TRBV5-1 and TRBJ2-3; no definite D call. The germline CDR1 and CDR2 sequences are SGHRS and YFSETQ. V was trimmed by 1 base and J by 2 bases, leaving 2 bases between them. The CDR3 covers 12 residues. The CDR3 is CASSLTTDTQYF. CDR3 coding DNA: TGCGCCAGCAGCTTGACCACAGATACGCAGTATTTT.

The gene calls are TRBV12-3 or TRBV12-4 and TRBJ2-7, with 8 bases identical to TRBD2. V lost 4 bases and J lost 4; bases outside the gene matches: 6. The CDR3 runs 14 residues. CDR3 sequence reads: CASSWETSAYEQYF. The CDR3 DNA follows: TGTGCCAGCAGTTGGGAGACTAGCGCGTACGAGCAGTACTTC.

This chain's CDR3 is CASSGLWDNEQFF. The CDR3 DNA reads as TGTGCCAGCAGCGGCCTTTGGGACAATGAGCAGTTCTTC. The V gene is TRBV11-3, the J gene TRBJ2-1; D gene uncertain. Trimming took off 5 bases at V and 5 bases at J, with 10 bases between the two ends. Germline V CDR1 and CDR2: SGHNT, YENEEA. The CDR3 length is 13 residues.

The chain uses TRBV20-1 and TRBJ1-2; TRBD1 matches 9 bases. Germline CDR1 DFQATT, CDR2 SNEGSKA (reference sequence). The CDR3 loop spans 15 amino acids. V lost 3 bases and J lost 3; bases outside the gene matches: 8. DNA of the CDR3: TGCAGTGCTAGCCGGTTCACAGGGGGCTACTATGGCTACACCTTC. This sequence encodes CSASRFTGGYYGYTF.

This clonotype appeared once. The rearrangement joins TRBV12-3 or TRBV12-4 to TRBJ2-3; possibly TRBD1 for D (7 bases). V was cut by 5 bases and J by 5 bases, with 29 bases left in between. CDR3 length: 19 amino acids. CDR3 residues: CASSHQGGENFWDLDTQYF. The CDR3 DNA sequence: TGTGCCAGCAGTCATCAGGGGGGAGAAAACTTTTGGGATTTAGATACGCAGTATTTT.

The chain joins TRBV15 to TRBJ1-5, with D uncertain. The CDR3 is 13 residues long. Per the germline V gene, CDR1 is LNHNV and CDR2 is YYDKDF (reference sequence). The germline V and J ends were trimmed by 2 bases and 4 bases, with 6 bases remaining between them. The CDR3 sequence is CATSRPSNQPQHF. CDR3 coding DNA: TGTGCCACCAGCAGACCCAGTAATCAGCCCCAGCATTTT.

The genes are TRBV5-4 and TRBJ1-6, with D possibly being TRBD1 (6 bases). The germline V gene has CDR1 SGHNT and CDR2 YYREEE (reference sequence). The length of the CDR3 is 15 residues. V shed 1 base and J shed 4 bases, with 9 bases lying between them. CDR3 coding DNA: TGTGCCAGCAGCTTGTCGCAGGGGTATAATTCACCCCTCCACTTT. Amino acid sequence: CASSLSQGYNSPLHF. Supplemented by reference TRBV5-4 and TRBJ1-6, the full variable domain reads ETGVTQSPTHLIKTRGQQVTLRCSSQSGHNTVSWYQQALGQGPQFIFQYYREEENGRGNFPPRFSGLQFPNYSSELNVNALELDDSALYLCASSLSQGYNSPLHFGNGTRLTVT.

The J gene is TRBJ2-3, the V gene TRBV7-8, with 7 bases matching TRBD1. From germline, CDR1 is SGHVS and CDR2 FQNEAQ. Losses at the gene ends were 2 bases for V and 6 bases for J; bases not matched to a gene: 8. The CDR3 length is 15 residues. The CDR3 is CASSLWGRGIDTQYF. DNA of the CDR3: TGTGCCAGCAGCTTATGGGGCAGGGGGATCGATACGCAGTATTTT.

V and J are TRBV7-3 and TRBJ2-1; D is possibly TRBD1 or TRBD2 (5 bases each). The CDR3 loop spans 15 amino acids. Trimming cost V 4 bases and J 7 bases, with 17 bases left between them. Germline V gene lookup returns CDR1 SGHTA and CDR2 FQGTGA. CDR3 bases: TGTGCCAGCAGCTCGACCGGGGCCCCGGGGAATGAGCAGTTCTTC. Encoded protein: CASSSTGAPGNEQFF.

This chain links TRBV20-1 with TRBJ2-5; 10 nucleotides line up with TRBD2. Trimming took 7 bases from V and 5 from J; bases not matched to a gene: 10. CDR1 is DFQATT and CDR2 is SNEGSKA in the germline V gene (reference sequence). The CDR3 loop spans 14 amino acids. In DNA, the CDR3 is TGCAGTGACCTAAAGCGGGAGGGCGTTGAGACCCAGTACTTC. It translates to CSDLKREGVETQYF.

The chain recombines TRBV7-2 with TRBJ2-1; 9 bases are a match to TRBD2. Losses at the gene ends were 5 bases for V and 6 bases for J; bases not matched to a gene: 8. The CDR3 runs 15 residues. Germline CDR1 and CDR2: SGHTA and FQGNSA. CDR3 nucleotides: TGTGCCAGCAGCCTTAGCGGGAGCTTTGCCAATGAGCAGTTCTTC. Protein sequence: CASSLSGSFANEQFF.

The chain employs TRBV12-3 or TRBV12-4 and TRBJ2-3, with D unresolved. This CDR3 is built from 16 residues. V lost 5 bases and J 0 bases, leaving 15 bases between the germline ends. CDR3 in DNA: TGTGCCAGCAGTCTAATTGGCAGTCCTAGCACAGATACGCAGTATTTT. Encoded protein: CASSLIGSPSTDTQYF.

This clonotype was counted a few times. The chain is built from TRBV2 and TRBJ2-3; maybe TRBD2 (6 bases). The CDR3 runs 14 residues. Deletions cut 6 bases from V and 1 base from J, with 11 bases between. Germline-derived CDR1 and CDR2 are SNHLY and FYNNEI. CDR3: CASREGRGTDTQYF. CDR3 DNA sequence: TGTGCCAGCAGGGAGGGGCGGGGCACAGATACGCAGTATTTT.

The chain carries TRBV7-9 and TRBJ2-5, with a tentative D call TRBD1 (5 bases). The CDR3 sequence is 14 residues long. Germline V gene data show CDR1 as SEHNR and CDR2 as FQNEAQ (reference sequence). V lost 8 bases, J lost 2 bases, and 15 bases lay in between. The CDR3 bases are TGTGCCAGCCCCTCCGAAGGGGATCAAGAGACCCAGTACTTC. It encodes CASPSEGDQETQYF. The variable domain in full, completed from reference TRBV7-9 and TRBJ2-5, reads DTGVSQNPRHKITKRGQNVTFRCDPISEHNRLYWYRQTLGQGPEFLTYFQNEAQLEKSRLLSDRFSAERPKGSFSTLEIQRTEQGDSAMYLCASPSEGDQETQYFGPGTRLLVL.